The 20 T cell receptor beta chains presented below share a single source sample, sequenced in a study of neoadjuvant nivolumab and ipilimumab in lung cancer. Produced via immunoSEQ multiplex PCR; TCRdb's table is partial and in-frame only. The sample lists 20,000 to 25,000 clones; more than 65% were seen once. The material was peripheral blood, obtained before neoadjuvant nivolumab, alone or with ipilimumab. The receptors derive from an adult with non-small cell lung cancer.

V usage is TRBV11-2 and J usage is TRBJ2-7, with 9 bases that match TRBD2. The germline V gene has CDR1 SGHAT and CDR2 FQNNGV. This CDR3 comprises 16 residues. With 0 bases clipped from V and 3 bases from J, the junction kept 6 bases outside the gene matches. This chain's CDR3 is CASSLEAGGAYYEQYF. In DNA, the CDR3 is TGTGCCAGCAGCTTAGAAGCGGGAGGAGCTTACTACGAGCAGTACTTC.

V and J are TRBV11-3 and TRBJ1-2; weak D call: TRBD1 (6 bases). This CDR3 has 14 amino acids. Germline CDR1 SGHNT, CDR2 YENEEA. V was shortened by 5 bases and J by 3 bases, with 13 bases between the two germline ends. CDR3 coding DNA: TGTGCCAGCAGCACCCGGACAGAAGACTATGGCTACACCTTC. It yields the protein CASSTRTEDYGYTF.

V is TRBV5-1 and J is TRBJ2-1, with 11 bases fitting TRBD2. This CDR3 contains 20 residues. Germline loops: CDR1 SGHRS, CDR2 YFSETQ. V lost 3 bases and J lost 0; bases outside the gene matches: 14. CDR3 sequence: CASSYFVVAGGPSSYNEQFF. In nucleotides, the CDR3 is TGCGCCAGCAGCTATTTCGTGGTAGCGGGAGGGCCGAGCTCCTACAATGAGCAGTTCTTC.

This clone was recorded only once. The V and J genes are TRBV5-1 and TRBJ1-1; no clear D gene. Per germline, CDR1 SGHRS and CDR2 YFSETQ. This CDR3 has 12 residues. The V gene lost 7 bases and the J gene lost 1 base, with 8 bases spanning the gap. The CDR3 sequence: CASRTRNTEAFF. CDR3 nucleotide sequence: TGCGCCAGCCGCACAAGGAACACTGAAGCTTTCTTT.

CDR3 nucleotides: TGTGCCAGCAGCTTAGCGCGAATTTCCTACGAGCAGTACTTC. It codes for CASSLARISYEQYF. The genes are TRBV7-8 and TRBJ2-7; D unresolved. V lost 0 bases, J lost 1 base, and 7 bases lay in between. The germline gives CDR1 SGHVS, CDR2 FQNEAQ. CDR3 size: 14 residues. Using reference TRBV7-8 and TRBJ2-7 for the parts outside the CDR3, the full variable domain is GAGVSQSPRYKVAKRGQDVALRCDPISGHVSLFWYQQALGQGPEFLTYFQNEAQLDKSGLPSDRFFAERPEGSVSTLKIQRTQQEDSAVYLCASSLARISYEQYFGPGTRLTVT.

J is TRBJ2-7 and V is TRBV5-8; D remains unclear. With 2 bases removed from V and 5 bases from J, the gap between germline ends came to 11 bases. The germline V gene has CDR1 SGHTS and CDR2 YDEGEE. The CDR3 spans 13 residues. The CDR3 loop is CASSFGVRDEQYF. Here the CDR3 DNA reads TGTGCCAGCAGCTTCGGAGTTCGCGACGAGCAGTACTTC. Filled out from reference TRBV5-8 and TRBJ2-7, the complete variable domain reads EAGVTQSPTHLIKTRGQQATLRCSPISGHTSVYWYQQALGLGLQFLLWYDEGEERNRGNFPPRFSGRQFPNYSSELNVNALELEDSALYLCASSFGVRDEQYFGPGTRLTVT.

The rearrangement joins TRBV11-3 to TRBJ1-1, with D hard to call. The ends were cut back, 4 bases at V and 8 bases at J, with 14 bases in the middle. The CDR3 has 13 amino acids. Per the germline V gene, CDR1 is SGHNT and CDR2 is YENEEA. As DNA, the CDR3 is TGTGCCAGCAGCTCTCCCCGGGCTTCGGAAGCTTTCTTT. Its protein is CASSSPRASEAFF.

This clone was recorded only once. The chain employs TRBV4-3 and TRBJ1-2, with D perhaps matching TRBD1 (5 bases). CDR1 and CDR2 (germline): LGHNA, YSLEER. V dropped 4 bases and J dropped 6 bases, with 21 bases sitting between them. CDR3 length: 16 residues. Here the CDR3 DNA reads TGCGCCAGCAGCCTCGATCCAGGAGGCAGGGTAAATGGCTACACCTTC. It encodes CASSLDPGGRVNGYTF.

The chain recombines TRBV9 with TRBJ1-1, with D possibly TRBD1 on 6 matching bases. The CDR3 runs to 14 residues. The germline V and J ends were trimmed by 0 bases and 1 base, with 7 bases remaining between them. CDR1 is SGDLS, CDR2 YYNGEE, per germline. CDR3 protein: CASSVGQANTEAFF. The CDR3 DNA follows: TGTGCCAGCAGCGTAGGACAGGCGAACACTGAAGCTTTCTTT.

The chain employs TRBV15 and TRBJ1-2; 7 positions match TRBD1. V was pared by 4 bases and J by 3 bases, with 5 bases of the junction left unmatched. The germline V gene has CDR1 LNHNV and CDR2 YYDKDF (reference sequence). The CDR3 runs to 14 residues. CDR3 coding DNA: TGTGCCACCAGCACCTCCGGACAGGACTATGGCTACACCTTC. This sequence encodes CATSTSGQDYGYTF. The whole variable domain, filled in from reference TRBV15 and TRBJ1-2, reads DAMVIQNPRYQVTQFGKPVTLSCSQTLNHNVMYWYQQKSSQAPKLLFHYYDKDFNNEADTPDNFQSRRPNTSFCFLDIRSPGLGDTAMYLCATSTSGQDYGYTFGSGTRLTVV.

The V gene is TRBV30, the J gene TRBJ2-1, with 14 bases matching TRBD2. Germline values: CDR1 GTSNPN, CDR2 SVGIG (reference sequence). CDR3 length equals 16 residues. V lost 4 bases to trimming and J lost 0 bases; unmatched junction nucleotides: 2. CDR3 DNA sequence: TGTGCCTGGAAGGGACTAGCGGGGGCCTCCTACAATGAGCAGTTCTTC. It codes for CAWKGLAGASYNEQFF.

The chain uses TRBV7-2 and TRBJ2-5; possibly TRBD2 for D (6 bases). CDR3 size: 14 residues. V lost 5 bases and J 4 bases, leaving 14 bases between the germline ends. Germline V gene data show CDR1 as SGHTA and CDR2 as FQGNSA. The CDR3 reads CASSRGARGETQYF. For the CDR3, the DNA is TGTGCCAGCAGCCGCGGGGCGCGGGGAGAGACCCAGTACTTC. Full variable domain (missing parts from reference TRBV7-2 and TRBJ2-5): GAGVSQSPSNKVTEKGKDVELRCDPISGHTALYWYRQSLGQGLEFLIYFQGNSAPDKSGLPSDRFSAERTGGSVSTLTIQRTQQEDSAVYLCASSRGARGETQYFGPGTRLLVL.

This clone was picked up a small number of times. This chain connects TRBV19 to TRBJ2-2; possible D gene TRBD1, 7 bases. V was cut by 2 bases and J by 1 base, with 11 bases left in between. The CDR3 consists of 16 residues. Germline lookup yields CDR1 LNHDA and CDR2 SQIVND (reference sequence). CDR3 nucleotide sequence: TGTGCCAGTAGTATAAGGCGGGACAGGAACACCGGGGAGCTGTTTTTT. Protein product: CASSIRRDRNTGELFF.

V gene TRBV7-2 combines with J gene TRBJ2-3, with D maybe TRBD2 (6 bases). Germline lookup yields CDR1 SGHTA and CDR2 FQGNSA. CDR3 length: 15 residues. Trimming stripped 2 bases from V and 6 bases from J, with 15 bases between. CDR3 sequence reads: CASSLSPGSGDTQYF. CDR3 nucleotide sequence: TGTGCCAGCAGCTTATCCCCCGGGAGCGGTGATACGCAGTATTTT.

The V and J genes are TRBV5-4 and TRBJ1-2; D uncertain. Germline V lookup: CDR1 SGHNT, CDR2 YYREEE (reference sequence). This CDR3 is built from 13 residues. Trimming stripped 0 bases from V and 8 bases from J, with 11 bases between. The CDR3 DNA reads as TGTGCCAGCAGCTTGGACGAGATCGGAGGCTACACCTTC. Protein sequence: CASSLDEIGGYTF.

This chain links TRBV7-4 with TRBJ1-1; D gene ambiguous. There are 12 residues in the CDR3. With 7 bases removed from V and 7 bases from J, the gap between germline ends came to 13 bases. CDR1 is SGHVT, CDR2 SQSDAQ, per germline. In DNA form, the CDR3 reads TGTGCCAGCAACACTGACACAATTGAAGCTTTCTTT. Translated, it gives CASNTDTIEAFF.

The chain has TRBV2 and TRBJ1-2; D ambiguous. CDR3 length: 11 amino acids. Trimming took off 8 bases at V and 4 bases at J, with 8 bases between the two ends. Germline CDR1 SNHLY, CDR2 FYNNEI. Here the CDR3 DNA reads TGTGCCAGCGGACTAGTCTATGGCTACACCTTC. Protein sequence: CASGLVYGYTF.

This chain connects TRBV30 to TRBJ2-7; weak D call: TRBD1 (5 bases). The CDR3 contains 11 residues. Trimming removed 2 bases from V and 9 bases from J, with 11 bases in between. The germline CDR1 and CDR2 sequences are GTSNPN and SVGIG (reference sequence). In DNA, the CDR3 is TGTGCCTGGAGTCGGACACGTGGGCAGTACTTC. It translates to CAWSRTRGQYF.

The chain recombines TRBV6-6 with TRBJ1-1; D remains ambiguous. From germline, CDR1 is MNHNY and CDR2 SVGAGI (reference sequence). CDR3 length: 11 residues. V was pared by 11 bases and J by 7 bases, with 14 bases between. The DNA for the CDR3 is TGTGCCGGCACTAAAGGCCTTGAAGCTTTCTTT. It yields the protein CAGTKGLEAFF.

V usage is TRBV18 and J usage is TRBJ1-2; 7 bases match TRBD1. V shed 1 base, J shed 8 bases, and the junction held 7 bases outside the gene matches. CDR1 and CDR2 (germline): KGHSH, LQKENI. This CDR3 region has 14 residues. In nucleotides, the CDR3 is TGTGCCAGCTCACCACTGACAGGGAATGAGGGCTACACCTTC. Residues: CASSPLTGNEGYTF.